The 23 T cell receptor beta chains below were found in one sample sequenced in a study of blood T cells in healthy people across ages. Primers used in a second PCR of roughly 6 to 12 cycles were a sample-barcoded 5' primer and a J-beta primer mix. One entry per CDR3 protein, called by TCRdb with MiXCR from the 5' RACE reads. The top ten clones hold about 3.8% of a sample with roughly 1.5 million distinct CDR3 sequences, around 40% of them seen once. Input material: blood. The receptor source for this set is a woman aged 18-29 years in good health.

This clonotype was found a few times. The chain recombines TRBV6-6 with TRBJ2-1; no definite D call. The CDR3 runs 16 residues. Germline V lookup: CDR1 MNHNY, CDR2 SVGAGI (reference sequence). Trimming stripped 4 bases from V and 0 bases from J, with 13 bases between. The CDR3 spells CASSSNLRSSYNEQFF. As DNA, the CDR3 is TGTGCCAGCAGTTCCAATCTCAGAAGCTCCTACAATGAGCAGTTCTTC.

This clonotype was picked up one time. The chain employs TRBV7-2 and TRBJ1-2; D is possibly TRBD1 (5 bases). The CDR3 spans 14 residues. Trimming stripped 1 base from V and 6 bases from J, with 12 bases between. Germline assignment: CDR1 SGHTA and CDR2 FQGNSA. This CDR3 is CASSLGAGRHGYTF. The CDR3 nucleotides read TGTGCCAGCAGCTTAGGGGCAGGGAGACATGGCTACACCTTC.

The rearrangement links TRBV3-1 to TRBJ1-4; a weak D match, TRBD1 (5 bases). The CDR3 is 16 residues long. Germline V lookup: CDR1 LGHDT, CDR2 YNNKEL (reference sequence). The V end lost 2 bases, the J end lost 3 bases, and 13 bases lay between the germline ends. The CDR3 sequence is CASSQWSGAANEKLFF. The CDR3 DNA is TGTGCCAGCAGCCAATGGAGCGGGGCTGCTAATGAAAAACTGTTTTTT.

The chain uses TRBV4-1 and TRBJ1-1; the match to TRBD1 covers 7 bases. Trimming took 4 bases from V and 1 from J; bases not matched to a gene: 6. From germline, CDR1 is MGHRA and CDR2 YSYEKL. The CDR3 extends over 15 amino acids. CDR3 sequence reads: CASSPGGLTNTEAFF. The CDR3 coding sequence is TGCGCCAGCAGCCCAGGGGGGCTGACGAACACTGAAGCTTTCTTT.

The rearrangement joins TRBV5-1 to TRBJ2-5, with 7 bases aligning to TRBD1. Germline V lookup: CDR1 SGHRS, CDR2 YFSETQ. The CDR3 contains 16 residues. Trimming took 3 bases from V and 0 from J; bases not matched to a gene: 8. This chain's CDR3 is CASSSTGVGYQETQYF. As DNA, the CDR3 is TGCGCCAGCAGCTCAACAGGGGTCGGGTACCAAGAGACCCAGTACTTC.

The chain couples TRBV13 to TRBJ1-2; the D is unclear. V was shortened by 4 bases and J by 6 bases, with 15 bases between the two germline ends. Per germline, CDR1 PRHDT and CDR2 FYEKMQ (reference sequence). The CDR3 is 14 residues long. This CDR3 reads CASSSSLGYDGYTF. CDR3 in DNA: TGTGCCAGCAGCTCGTCTCTGGGTTACGATGGCTACACCTTC. Full variable domain (remainder filled in from reference TRBV13 and TRBJ1-2): AAGVIQSPRHLIKEKRETATLKCYPIPRHDTVYWYQQGPGQDPQFLISFYEKMQSDKGSIPDRFSAQQFSDYHSELNMSSLELGDSALYFCASSSSLGYDGYTFGSGTRLTVV.

The J gene is TRBJ1-5, the V gene TRBV7-2; TRBD1 matches 11 bases. V shed 1 base and J 5 bases; nucleotides not matched to a gene: 7. Per the germline V gene, CDR1 is SGHTA and CDR2 is FQGNSA. CDR3 length: 17 residues. CDR3 nucleotide sequence: TGTGCCAGCAGCTTAGGTTCCGGGACAGGGGGTCATCAGCCCCAGCATTTT. Translation: CASSLGSGTGGHQPQHF.

The CDR3, as DNA: TGTGCCAGCAGTGGTTCTAAGGGGACTAGCGACTACGAGCAGTACTTC. Its translation: CASSGSKGTSDYEQYF. The J gene is TRBJ2-7, the V gene TRBV25-1, with TRBD2 identical over 10 bases. The ends lost 4 bases at V and 3 bases at J; junction bases unmatched: 9. The CDR3 runs 16 residues. Germline CDR1 reads MGHDK; CDR2 reads SYGVNS.

This clonotype was observed a handful of times. V usage is TRBV18 and J usage is TRBJ1-5, with D uncertain. Trimming took off 4 bases at V and 3 bases at J, with 10 bases between the two ends. Per germline, CDR1 KGHSH and CDR2 LQKENI. This CDR3 has 14 amino acids. In nucleotides, the CDR3 is TGTGCCAGCTCACAAGTCCCGGTCAATCAGCCCCAGCATTTT. Protein product: CASSQVPVNQPQHF.

This clonotype has only a few counts. The genes are TRBV20-1 and TRBJ1-5, with a possible D match to TRBD1 (5 bases). From germline, CDR1 is DFQATT and CDR2 SNEGSKA (reference sequence). CDR3 length: 15 amino acids. The ends were cut back, 0 bases at V and 1 base at J, with 10 bases in the middle. The CDR3 bases are TGCAGTGCTAGAGAAAGGGGTGTGAGCAATCAGCCCCAGCATTTT. Translation gives CSARERGVSNQPQHF.

V gene TRBV4-2 combines with J gene TRBJ1-1; D gene unclear. The germline V gene has CDR1 LGHNA and CDR2 YNFKEQ. This CDR3 is built from 15 residues. Trimming pared 4 bases from V and 3 bases from J, leaving 15 bases between. CDR3 in amino acids: CASSPTQNMYTEAFF. DNA for the CDR3: TGTGCCAGCAGCCCTACACAGAATATGTACACTGAAGCTTTCTTT.

The CDR3: CASSIQSGFNEQFF. The CDR3 coding sequence is TGTGCCAGTAGTATTCAGAGCGGGTTCAATGAGCAGTTCTTC. V and J are TRBV19 and TRBJ2-1, with D possibly TRBD2 on 6 matching bases. V lost 3 bases and J lost 6, with 12 bases in between. This CDR3 comprises 14 residues. Germline CDR1 reads LNHDA; CDR2 reads SQIVND (reference sequence).

V is TRBV7-9 and J is TRBJ2-5, with D perhaps matching TRBD1 (6 bases). The DNA matches TRBJ2-7 better at its end, which makes the J call doubtful. Per the germline V gene, CDR1 is SEHNR and CDR2 is FQNEAQ (reference sequence). This CDR3 is built from 14 residues. The CDR3 DNA follows: TGTGCCAGCAAGCAGTCATCCGGGACATCCGAGCAGTACTTC. Encoded protein: CASKQSSGTSEQYF.

The chain uses TRBV9 and TRBJ1-1; 11 positions agree with TRBD1. The CDR3 is 16 amino acids. The trim removed 0 bases at V and 6 bases at J, leaving 7 bases unmatched. Per the germline V gene, CDR1 is SGDLS and CDR2 is YYNGEE. The CDR3 nucleotides are TGTGCCAGCAGCGTAGCTTTCGGACAGGGGGCATCTGAAGCTTTCTTT. As protein: CASSVAFGQGASEAFF.

The chain joins TRBV12-3 or TRBV12-4 to TRBJ1-2, with TRBD1 matching 8 bases. CDR3 length equals 15 residues. Unmatched junction bases numbered 9, after V lost 6 bases and J lost 3 bases. CDR3 region: CASSPTGGSYYGYTF. CDR3 in DNA: TGTGCCAGCAGCCCCACAGGGGGTAGTTACTATGGCTACACCTTC.

The V call is TRBV7-2, the J call TRBJ2-7; TRBD2 agrees at 12 bases. CDR1 and CDR2 (germline): SGHTA, FQGNSA. The V segment lost 5 bases and the J segment 7 bases; nucleotides outside the gene matches: 12. The CDR3 covers 16 residues. CDR3 coding DNA: TGTGCCAGCAGCCTGAGGACTAGCGGGAACTCTGGAGAGCAGTACTTC. Encoded protein: CASSLRTSGNSGEQYF.

The chain is built from TRBV2 and TRBJ1-2; D ambiguous. V was clipped by 10 bases and J by 4 bases, with 16 bases between them. The CDR3 runs 13 residues. Germline values: CDR1 SNHLY, CDR2 FYNNEI. The CDR3 DNA reads TGTGCCACCAAGTTCGGGTCAATCTATGGCTACACCTTC. It translates to CATKFGSIYGYTF. Complete variable domain (other parts from reference TRBV2 and TRBJ1-2): EPEVTQTPSHQVTQMGQEVILRCVPISNHLYFYWYRQILGQKVEFLVSFYNNEISEKSEIFDDQFSVERPDGSNFTLKIRSTKLEDSAMYFCATKFGSIYGYTFGSGTRLTVV.

This chain links TRBV12-3 or TRBV12-4 with TRBJ2-1; TRBD2 matches at 8 bases. This CDR3 contains 16 residues. Trimming at V came to 7 bases and at J to 0 bases, leaving 8 bases not matched to a gene. The CDR3 DNA follows: TGTGCCAGCAAGTACCGCGGGAGGACCTCCTACAATGAGCAGTTCTTC. This translates into CASKYRGRTSYNEQFF.

This clonotype was counted only a few times. The chain uses TRBV4-1 and TRBJ2-5, with D hard to call. The V and J ends lost 1 base and 2 bases respectively, with 14 bases between them. Germline CDR1 and CDR2: MGHRA and YSYEKL. The CDR3 extends over 16 amino acids. CDR3 sequence (DNA): TGCGCCAGCAGCCAAGGGACGCCTAACTTTCAAGAGACCCAGTACTTC. It codes for CASSQGTPNFQETQYF.

This chain connects TRBV20-1 to TRBJ2-7; D gene ambiguous. Trimming left V 5 bases short and J 7 bases short, with 12 bases between. The CDR3 loop spans 11 amino acids. Germline CDR1 DFQATT, CDR2 SNEGSKA (reference sequence). The DNA of the CDR3 is TGCAGTGCTGAAAGGGCTCCGGAGCAGTACTTC. This sequence encodes CSAERAPEQYF.

The V and J genes are TRBV15 and TRBJ2-2; D is uncertain. V lost 1 base to trimming and J lost 0 bases, with 12 bases between them. This CDR3 region has 17 residues. Per germline, CDR1 LNHNV and CDR2 YYDKDF (reference sequence). The CDR3 here is CATSRGELGANTGELFF. The DNA for the CDR3 is TGTGCCACCAGCAGAGGGGAATTAGGCGCGAACACCGGGGAGCTGTTTTTT.

This clonotype was seen more than once but under ten times. The chain employs TRBV10-3 and TRBJ2-2; D is tentatively TRBD1 or TRBD2 (5 bases each). This CDR3 contains 14 residues. Germline CDR1 and CDR2: ENHRY and SYGVKD. V was pared by 7 bases and J by 5 bases, with 14 bases between. Here the CDR3 DNA reads TGTGCCATCAAAGGGCAGGGACGAACCGGGGAGCTGTTTTTT. Translated, it gives CAIKGQGRTGELFF.

This chain connects TRBV20-1 to TRBJ1-1; tentatively, D is TRBD1 (6 bases). V gave up 0 bases and J gave up 6 bases, with 11 bases separating them. The length of the CDR3 is 13 residues. Germline V CDR1 and CDR2: DFQATT, SNEGSKA (reference sequence). The chain's CDR3 is CSARDEGGSEAFF. CDR3 nucleotide sequence: TGCAGTGCTAGAGATGAGGGGGGCTCTGAAGCTTTCTTT.